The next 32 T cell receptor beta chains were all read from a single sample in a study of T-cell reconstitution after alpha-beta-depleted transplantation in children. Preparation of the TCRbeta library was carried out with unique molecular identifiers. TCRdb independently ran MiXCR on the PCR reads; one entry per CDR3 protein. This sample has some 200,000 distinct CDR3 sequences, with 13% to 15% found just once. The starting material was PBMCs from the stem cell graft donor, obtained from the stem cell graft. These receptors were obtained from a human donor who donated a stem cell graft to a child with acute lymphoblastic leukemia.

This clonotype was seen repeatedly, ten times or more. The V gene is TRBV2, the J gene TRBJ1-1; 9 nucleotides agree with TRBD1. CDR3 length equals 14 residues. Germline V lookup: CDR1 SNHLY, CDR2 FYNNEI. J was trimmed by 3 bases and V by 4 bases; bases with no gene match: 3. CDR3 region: CASSANRGHTEAFF. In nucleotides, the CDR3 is TGTGCCAGCAGTGCGAACAGGGGGCACACTGAAGCTTTCTTT.

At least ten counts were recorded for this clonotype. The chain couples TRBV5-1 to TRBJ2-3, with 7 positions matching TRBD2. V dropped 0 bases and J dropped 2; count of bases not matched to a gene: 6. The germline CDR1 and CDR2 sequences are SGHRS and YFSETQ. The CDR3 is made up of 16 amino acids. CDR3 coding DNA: TGCGCCAGCAGCTTGGCCCGCGGGAGTACCACAGATACGCAGTATTTT. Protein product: CASSLARGSTTDTQYF.

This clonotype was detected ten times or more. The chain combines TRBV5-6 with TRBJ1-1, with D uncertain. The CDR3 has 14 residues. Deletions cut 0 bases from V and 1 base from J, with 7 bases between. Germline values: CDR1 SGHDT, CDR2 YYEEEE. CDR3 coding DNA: TGTGCCAGCAGCTTGGGAGAAGGGAACACTGAAGCTTTCTTT. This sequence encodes CASSLGEGNTEAFF.

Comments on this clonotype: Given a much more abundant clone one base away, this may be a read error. The CDR3 nucleotides read TGTGCCAGCACGAAGCGGGATAACAATGAGCAGTTCTTC. This sequence encodes CASTKRDNNEQFF. The chain employs TRBV11-3 and TRBJ2-1, with TRBD2 matching 7 bases. The germline gives CDR1 SGHNT, CDR2 YENEEA. This CDR3 is 13 amino acids long. J was trimmed by 5 bases and V by 7 bases; bases with no gene match: 5. The variable domain in full, completed from reference TRBV11-3 and TRBJ2-1, reads EAGVVQSPRYKIIEKKQPVAFWCNPISGHNTLYWYLQNLGQGPELLIRYENEEAVDDSQLPKDRFSAERLKGVDSTLKIQPAELGDSAVYLCASTKRDNNEQFFGPGTRLTVL.

This chain's CDR3 is CASSLGAKGPPSGANVLTF. In DNA, the CDR3 is TGTGCCAGCAGCTTAGGGGCAAAGGGGCCCCCCTCTGGGGCCAACGTCCTGACTTTC. This sequence joins TRBV11-1 and TRBJ2-6; weak D call: TRBD1 (5 bases). The length of the CDR3 is 19 residues. Per germline, CDR1 SGHAT and CDR2 FQDESV (reference sequence). The V and J ends lost 1 base and 0 bases respectively, with 16 bases between them. The full variable domain, in which reference TRBV11-1 and TRBJ2-6 provide the parts outside the CDR3, is EAEVAQSPRYKITEKSQAVAFWCDPISGHATLYWYRQILGQGPELLVQFQDESVVDDSQLPKDRFSAERLKGVDSTLKIQPAELGDSAMYLCASSLGAKGPPSGANVLTFGAGSRLTVL.

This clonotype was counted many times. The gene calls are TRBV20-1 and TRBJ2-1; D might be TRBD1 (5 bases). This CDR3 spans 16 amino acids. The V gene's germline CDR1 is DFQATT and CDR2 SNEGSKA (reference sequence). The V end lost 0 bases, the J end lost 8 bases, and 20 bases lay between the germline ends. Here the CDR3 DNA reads TGCAGTGCTAGAGAGGGGCCGGGCGCCCCTACGGATGAGCAGTTCTTC. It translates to CSAREGPGAPTDEQFF.

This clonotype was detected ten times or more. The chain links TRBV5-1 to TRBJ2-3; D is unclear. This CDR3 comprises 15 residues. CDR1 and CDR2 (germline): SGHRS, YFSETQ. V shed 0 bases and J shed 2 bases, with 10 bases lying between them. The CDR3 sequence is CASSLGRSDTDTQYF. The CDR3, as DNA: TGCGCCAGCAGCTTGGGGCGGAGCGACACAGATACGCAGTATTTT.

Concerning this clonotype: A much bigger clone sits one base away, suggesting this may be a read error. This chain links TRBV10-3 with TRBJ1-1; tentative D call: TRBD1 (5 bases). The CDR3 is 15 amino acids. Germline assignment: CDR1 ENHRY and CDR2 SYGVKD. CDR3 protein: CAVSDSGHPNTEAFF. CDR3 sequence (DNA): TGTGCCGTCAGTGACTCCGGACATCCGAACACTGAAGCTTTCTTT.

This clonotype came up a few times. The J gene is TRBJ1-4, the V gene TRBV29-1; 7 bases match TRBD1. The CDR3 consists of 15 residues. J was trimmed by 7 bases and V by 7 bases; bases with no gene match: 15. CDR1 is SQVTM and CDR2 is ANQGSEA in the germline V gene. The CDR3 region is CSALIRDSTGEKLFF. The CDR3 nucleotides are TGCAGCGCTCTAATACGGGACAGTACAGGTGAAAAACTGTTTTTT.

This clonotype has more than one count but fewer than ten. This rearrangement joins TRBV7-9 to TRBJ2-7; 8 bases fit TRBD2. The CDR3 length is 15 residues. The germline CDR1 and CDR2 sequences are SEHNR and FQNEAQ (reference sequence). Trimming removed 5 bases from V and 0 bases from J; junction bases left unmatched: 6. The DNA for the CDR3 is TGTGCCAGCAGCCCCACGGGGGGGGACTCCTACGAGCAGTACTTC. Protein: CASSPTGGDSYEQYF.

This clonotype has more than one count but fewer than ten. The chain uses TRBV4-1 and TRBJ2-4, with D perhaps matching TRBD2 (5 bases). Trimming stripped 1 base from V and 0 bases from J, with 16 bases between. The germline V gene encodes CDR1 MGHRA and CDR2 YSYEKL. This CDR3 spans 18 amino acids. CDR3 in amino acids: CASSQVAARGEAKNIQYF. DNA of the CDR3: TGCGCCAGCAGCCAAGTTGCGGCTCGGGGAGAAGCCAAAAACATTCAGTACTTC.

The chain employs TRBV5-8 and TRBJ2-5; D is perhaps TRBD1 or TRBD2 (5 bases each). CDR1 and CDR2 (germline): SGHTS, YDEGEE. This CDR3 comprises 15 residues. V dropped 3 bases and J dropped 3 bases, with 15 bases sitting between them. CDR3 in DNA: TGTGCCAGCAGCTCTGGGACCGCAACAGAAGAGACCCAGTACTTC. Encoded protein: CASSSGTATEETQYF.

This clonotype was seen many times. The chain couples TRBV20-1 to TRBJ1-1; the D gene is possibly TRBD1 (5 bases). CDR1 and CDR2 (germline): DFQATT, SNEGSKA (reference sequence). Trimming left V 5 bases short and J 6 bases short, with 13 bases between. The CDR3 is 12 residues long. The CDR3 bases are TGCAGTGCTCTAGGTAGGGACCCTGAAGCTTTCTTT. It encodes CSALGRDPEAFF.

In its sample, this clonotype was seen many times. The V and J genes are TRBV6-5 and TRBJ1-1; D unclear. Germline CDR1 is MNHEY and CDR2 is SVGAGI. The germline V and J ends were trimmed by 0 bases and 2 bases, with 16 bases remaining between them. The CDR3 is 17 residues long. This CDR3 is CASSYSRYSGRNTEAFF. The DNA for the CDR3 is TGTGCCAGCAGTTACTCTAGGTACAGTGGCCGAAACACTGAAGCTTTCTTT.

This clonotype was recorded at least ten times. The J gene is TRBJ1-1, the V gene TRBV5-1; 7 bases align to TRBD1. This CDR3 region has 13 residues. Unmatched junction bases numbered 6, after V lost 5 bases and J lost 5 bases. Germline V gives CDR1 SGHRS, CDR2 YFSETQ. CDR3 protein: CASSSDRATEAFF. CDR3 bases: TGCGCCAGCAGTTCCGACAGGGCGACTGAAGCTTTCTTT.

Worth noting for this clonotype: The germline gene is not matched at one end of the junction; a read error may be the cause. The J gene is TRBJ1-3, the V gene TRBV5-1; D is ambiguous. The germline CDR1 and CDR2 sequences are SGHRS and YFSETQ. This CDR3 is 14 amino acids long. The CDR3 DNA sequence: TGCGCCAGCAGCTTGACGGGTTCTGGAAACGCCATATATTTT. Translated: CASSLTGSGNAIYF.

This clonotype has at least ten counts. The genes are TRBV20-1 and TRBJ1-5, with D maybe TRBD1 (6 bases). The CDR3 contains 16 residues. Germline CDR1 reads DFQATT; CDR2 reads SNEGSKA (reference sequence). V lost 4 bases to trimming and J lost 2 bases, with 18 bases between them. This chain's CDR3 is CSAISRGARGNQPQHF. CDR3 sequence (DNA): TGCAGTGCTATCTCCCGGGGGGCCAGAGGCAATCAGCCCCAGCATTTT.

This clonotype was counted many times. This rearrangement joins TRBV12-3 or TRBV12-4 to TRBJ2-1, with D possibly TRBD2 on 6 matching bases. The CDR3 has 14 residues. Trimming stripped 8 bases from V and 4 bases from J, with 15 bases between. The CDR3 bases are TGTGCCAGCCGGGCGGGACCGTATTACAATGAGCAGTTCTTC. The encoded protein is CASRAGPYYNEQFF.

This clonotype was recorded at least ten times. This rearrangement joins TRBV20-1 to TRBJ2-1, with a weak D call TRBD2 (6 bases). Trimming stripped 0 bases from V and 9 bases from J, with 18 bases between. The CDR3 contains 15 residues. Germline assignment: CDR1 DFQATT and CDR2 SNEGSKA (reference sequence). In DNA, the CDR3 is TGCAGTGCTAGAGATTACGGAGGGCCTGAGGGTGAGCAGTTCTTC. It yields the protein CSARDYGGPEGEQFF.

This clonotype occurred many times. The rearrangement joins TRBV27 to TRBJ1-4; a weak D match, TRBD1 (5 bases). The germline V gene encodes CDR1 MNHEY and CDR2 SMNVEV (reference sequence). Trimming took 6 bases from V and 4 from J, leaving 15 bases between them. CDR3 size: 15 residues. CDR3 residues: CASSDRWDGNEKLFF. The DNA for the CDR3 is TGTGCCAGCAGCGATAGATGGGACGGTAATGAAAAACTGTTTTTT.

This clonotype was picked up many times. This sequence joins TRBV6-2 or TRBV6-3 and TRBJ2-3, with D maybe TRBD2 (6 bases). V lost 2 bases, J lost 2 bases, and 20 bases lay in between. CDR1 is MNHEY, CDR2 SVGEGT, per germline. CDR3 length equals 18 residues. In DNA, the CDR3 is TGTGCCAGCAGTTACCCCAGGTTGGGCGGGACCTCCACAGATACGCAGTATTTT. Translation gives CASSYPRLGGTSTDTQYF.

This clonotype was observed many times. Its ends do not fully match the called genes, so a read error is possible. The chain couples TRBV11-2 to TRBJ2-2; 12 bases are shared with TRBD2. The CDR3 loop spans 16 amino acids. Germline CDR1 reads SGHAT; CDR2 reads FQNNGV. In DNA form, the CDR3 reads TGTGCCAGCGGCTTCTGGACTAGCGGGGCAACCGGGGAGCTGTTTTTT. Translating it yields CASGFWTSGATGELFF.

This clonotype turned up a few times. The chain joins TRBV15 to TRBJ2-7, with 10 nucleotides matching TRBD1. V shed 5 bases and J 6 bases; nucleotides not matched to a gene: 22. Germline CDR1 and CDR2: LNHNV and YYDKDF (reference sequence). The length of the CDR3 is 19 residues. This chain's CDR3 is CATSASRILRDRGLFEQYF. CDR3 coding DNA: TGTGCCACCAGCGCATCCCGAATCTTACGGGACAGGGGTTTGTTCGAGCAGTACTTC.

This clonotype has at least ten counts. This CDR3 is CASSVEIMGEQYF. The CDR3 DNA reads TGTGCCAGCAGCGTAGAGATCATGGGGGAGCAGTACTTC. The V and J genes are TRBV9 and TRBJ2-7, with D uncertain. This CDR3 has 13 amino acids. Germline V gene sequence: CDR1 SGDLS, CDR2 YYNGEE. V lost 0 bases and J lost 7, with 11 bases in between.

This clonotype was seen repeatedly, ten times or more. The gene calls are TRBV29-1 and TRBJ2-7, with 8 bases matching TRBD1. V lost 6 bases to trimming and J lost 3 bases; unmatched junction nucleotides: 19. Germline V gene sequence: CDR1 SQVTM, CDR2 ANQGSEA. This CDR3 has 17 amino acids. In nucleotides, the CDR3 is TGCAGCGTCCTAAAATGGAATCCGGGACAGGTTTTCTACGAGCAGTACTTC. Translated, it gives CSVLKWNPGQVFYEQYF.

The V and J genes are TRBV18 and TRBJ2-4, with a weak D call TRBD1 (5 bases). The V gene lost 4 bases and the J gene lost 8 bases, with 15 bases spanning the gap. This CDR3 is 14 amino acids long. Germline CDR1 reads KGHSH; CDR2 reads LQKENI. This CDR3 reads CASSQSSQGDIQYF. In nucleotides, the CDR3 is TGTGCCAGCTCACAATCTAGTCAAGGGGACATTCAGTACTTC.

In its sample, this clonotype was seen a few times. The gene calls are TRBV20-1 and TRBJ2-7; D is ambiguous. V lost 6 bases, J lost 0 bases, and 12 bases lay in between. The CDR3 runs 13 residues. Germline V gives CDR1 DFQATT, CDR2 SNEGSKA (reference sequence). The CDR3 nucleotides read TGCAGTGCCCCCCGGCCAGGCTCCTACGAGCAGTACTTC. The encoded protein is CSAPRPGSYEQYF.

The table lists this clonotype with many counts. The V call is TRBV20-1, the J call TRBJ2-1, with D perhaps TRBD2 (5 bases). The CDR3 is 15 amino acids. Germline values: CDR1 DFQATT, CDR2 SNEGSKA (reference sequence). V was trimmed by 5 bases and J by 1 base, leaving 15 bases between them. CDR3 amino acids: CSAPAKDLSYNEQFF. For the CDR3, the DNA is TGCAGTGCTCCTGCTAAGGACTTATCCTACAATGAGCAGTTCTTC.

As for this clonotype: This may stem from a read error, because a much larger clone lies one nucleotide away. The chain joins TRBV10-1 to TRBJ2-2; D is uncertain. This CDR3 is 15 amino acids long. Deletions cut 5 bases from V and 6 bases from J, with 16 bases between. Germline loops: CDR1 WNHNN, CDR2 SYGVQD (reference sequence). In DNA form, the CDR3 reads TGCGCCAGCAGTCCCAGGACCCAGATCCCCGGGGAGCTGTTTTTT. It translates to CASSPRTQIPGELFF.

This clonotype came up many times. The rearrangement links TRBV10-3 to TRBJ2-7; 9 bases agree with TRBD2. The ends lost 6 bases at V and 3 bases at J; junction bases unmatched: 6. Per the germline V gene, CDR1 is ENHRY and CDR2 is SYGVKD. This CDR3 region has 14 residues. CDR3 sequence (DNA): TGTGCCATCAGATCTAGCGGGACGAACTACGAGCAGTACTTC. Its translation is CAIRSSGTNYEQYF.

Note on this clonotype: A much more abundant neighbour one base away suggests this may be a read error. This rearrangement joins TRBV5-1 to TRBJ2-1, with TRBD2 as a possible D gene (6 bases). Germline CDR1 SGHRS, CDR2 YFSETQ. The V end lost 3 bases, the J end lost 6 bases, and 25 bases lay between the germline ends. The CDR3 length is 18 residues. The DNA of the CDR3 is TGCGCCAGCAGCTCGGGACTGCCCTGTGGGGTTGACGGCAATGAGCAGTTCTTC. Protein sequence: CASSSGLPCGVDGNEQFF. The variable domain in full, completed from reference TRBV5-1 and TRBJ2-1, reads KAGVTQTPRYLIKTRGQQVTLSCSPISGHRSVSWYQQTPGQGLQFLFEYFSETQRNKGNFPGRFSGRQFSNSRSEMNVSTLELGDSALYLCASSSGLPCGVDGNEQFFGPGTRLTVL.

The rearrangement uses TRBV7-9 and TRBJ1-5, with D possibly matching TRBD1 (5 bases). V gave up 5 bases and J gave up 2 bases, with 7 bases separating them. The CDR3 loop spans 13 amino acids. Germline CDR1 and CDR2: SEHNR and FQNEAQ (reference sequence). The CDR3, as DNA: TGTGCCAGCAGCCGGGACGGCAATCAGCCCCAGCATTTT. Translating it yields CASSRDGNQPQHF.